What follows are 28 T cell receptor beta chains derived from one specimen sequenced in a study of T cell changes during pregnancy in multiple sclerosis. Only in-frame clones appear in the TCRdb table, and some are missing; sequencing was by immunoSEQ multiplex PCR. The sample lists about 100,000 clones, around 92% occurring once. The specimen comprised peripheral blood, sampled in the second trimester of pregnancy. The source is a female donor with multiple sclerosis, enrolled in a pregnancy study.

The rearrangement uses TRBV7-2 and TRBJ2-3; 9 bases fit TRBD1. CDR3 size: 15 residues. The V segment lost 4 bases and the J segment 2 bases; nucleotides outside the gene matches: 4. Germline CDR1 and CDR2: SGHTA and FQGNSA. CDR3 DNA: TGTGCCAGCAGCTGGGGACAGGGACCCACAGATACGCAGTATTTT. Amino acid sequence: CASSWGQGPTDTQYF.

This clone occurred a few times. This rearrangement joins TRBV29-1 to TRBJ2-3; TRBD2 matches 8 bases. J was trimmed by 6 bases and V by 7 bases; bases with no gene match: 3. The CDR3 spans 11 residues. Per germline, CDR1 SQVTM and CDR2 ANQGSEA. CDR3 loop: CSDERGDTQYF. Here the CDR3 DNA reads TGCAGCGACGAGCGGGGGGATACGCAGTATTTT.

This clone was seen just once. The V and J genes are TRBV19 and TRBJ2-2; D is undetermined. Between the trimmed V and J ends, which lost 6 bases and 0 bases, there was a span of 5 bases. Germline CDR1 reads LNHDA; CDR2 reads SQIVND (reference sequence). The CDR3 contains 13 residues. The CDR3 spells CASSVTNTGELFF. In DNA form, the CDR3 reads TGTGCCAGTAGCGTAACGAACACCGGGGAGCTGTTTTTT.

The rearrangement links TRBV6-1 to TRBJ2-7; tentative D call: TRBD2 (6 bases). Between the trimmed V and J ends, which lost 8 bases and 6 bases, there was a span of 20 bases. Looked up from germline, CDR1 is MNHNS and CDR2 is SASEGT. The CDR3 is 14 residues long. CDR3 in DNA: TGTGCCAGCGCCCTCGGAGGGAGGCGGCCCGAGCAGTACTTC. This sequence encodes CASALGGRRPEQYF.

Points on this clone: One end of the junction fails to match germline, which may point to a read error. V usage is TRBV7-7 and J usage is TRBJ1-4; D is unclear. This CDR3 region has 17 residues. Germline V gives CDR1 SSHAT, CDR2 FNYEAQ (reference sequence). CDR3 protein: CASSLLAAVATNEKLFF. The CDR3 nucleotides are TGTGCTAGCAGCTTACTCGCGGCAGTAGCAACTAATGAAAAACTGTTTTTT.

This chain links TRBV18 with TRBJ2-7, with a tentative D call TRBD1 (6 bases). Trimming left V 6 bases short and J 7 bases short, with 19 bases between. There are 14 residues in the CDR3. The germline gives CDR1 KGHSH, CDR2 LQKENI. As DNA, the CDR3 is TGTGCCAGCTCTCCTTTGGACAGCCTTTGGGAGCAGTACTTC. Translated, it gives CASSPLDSLWEQYF. The entire variable domain, with the rest obtained from reference TRBV18 and TRBJ2-7, is as follows: NAGVMQNPRHLVRRRGQEARLRCSPMKGHSHVYWYRQLPEEGLKFMVYLQKENIIDESGMPKERFSAEFPKEGPSILRIQQVVRGDSAAYFCASSPLDSLWEQYFGPGTRLTVT.

This clone appeared once. The rearrangement uses TRBV20-1 and TRBJ2-2; D remains ambiguous. This CDR3 contains 11 residues. CDR1 and CDR2 from the germline V gene are DFQATT and SNEGSKA (reference sequence). Trimming shortened V by 3 bases and J by 9 bases, and 8 bases separated the two germline ends. The CDR3 here is CSASDSRELFF. The DNA of the CDR3 is TGCAGTGCTAGCGATTCTAGGGAGCTGTTTTTT.

The genes are TRBV5-1 and TRBJ2-7, with a weak D call TRBD1 (7 bases). With 3 bases removed from V and 0 bases from J, the gap between germline ends came to 13 bases. Germline V CDR1 and CDR2: SGHRS, YFSETQ. The CDR3 extends over 15 amino acids. The DNA of the CDR3 is TGCGCCAGCAGCTCTCCGGGGGACAGCTCCTACGAGCAGTACTTC. This translates into CASSSPGDSSYEQYF.

The chain employs TRBV27 and TRBJ1-1; 8 nucleotides align to TRBD1. The J segment lost 1 base and the V segment lost 5 bases, leaving 9 bases of the junction unmatched. Germline V CDR1 and CDR2: MNHEY, SMNVEV (reference sequence). The CDR3 has 16 residues. CDR3 region: CASSIQPTGGNTEAFF. In DNA, the CDR3 is TGTGCCAGCAGTATCCAACCCACAGGGGGGAACACTGAAGCTTTCTTT.

The chain is built from TRBV28 and TRBJ2-7; the match to TRBD1 covers 7 bases. Germline CDR1 MDHEN, CDR2 SYDVKM. V shed 2 bases, J shed 4 bases, and the junction held 17 bases outside the gene matches. This CDR3 contains 18 residues. Here the CDR3 DNA reads TGTGCCAGCAGTTTAGTTGCCCTAAACAGACAGGGTGCTTACGAGCAGTACTTC. This gives the protein CASSLVALNRQGAYEQYF.

This clone has only a few counts. V gene TRBV9 combines with J gene TRBJ2-7, with 11 positions matching TRBD2. Germline assignment: CDR1 SGDLS and CDR2 YYNGEE. The J segment lost 5 bases and the V segment lost 2 bases, leaving 3 bases of the junction unmatched. The CDR3 runs 14 residues. CDR3 sequence reads: CASSVTLAGDEQYF. CDR3 in DNA: TGTGCCAGCAGCGTTACACTAGCGGGAGACGAGCAGTACTTC.

This sequence joins TRBV9 and TRBJ1-2, with TRBD1 matching 9 bases. With 5 bases clipped from V and 7 bases from J, the junction kept 9 bases outside the gene matches. The CDR3 consists of 14 residues. Germline lookup yields CDR1 SGDLS and CDR2 YYNGEE. The CDR3 nucleotides read TGTGCCAGCAGTGCTACCACAGGGGGCGCTGGCTACACCTTC. This codes for CASSATTGGAGYTF.

This chain joins TRBV5-6 and TRBJ2-3; perhaps TRBD1 as D (6 bases). The CDR3 length is 15 residues. Germline V gene lookup returns CDR1 SGHDT and CDR2 YYEEEE. Trimming shortened V by 4 bases and J by 3 bases, and 15 bases separated the two germline ends. CDR3 region: CASSPQGIGTDTQYF. CDR3 in DNA: TGTGCCAGCAGCCCCCAGGGGATTGGGACAGATACGCAGTATTTT.

This clone came up once. The CDR3 protein is CASSLGQITKNIQYF. The CDR3 DNA sequence: TGCGCCAGCAGCTTGGGACAGATAACCAAAAACATTCAGTACTTC. The chain recombines TRBV5-1 with TRBJ2-4, with D possibly TRBD1 on 5 matching bases. From germline, CDR1 is SGHRS and CDR2 YFSETQ. V was shortened by 0 bases and J by 2 bases, with 9 bases between the two germline ends. CDR3 length equals 15 residues.

V usage is TRBV5-1 and J usage is TRBJ2-7, with 7 bases aligning to TRBD2. CDR3 length: 15 residues. V was pared by 5 bases and J by 2 bases, with 10 bases of the junction left unmatched. The germline CDR1 and CDR2 sequences are SGHRS and YFSETQ. As DNA, the CDR3 is TGCGCCAGCAGTCGGGCGGGAGATCTCACCTACGAGCAGTACTTC. Amino acids: CASSRAGDLTYEQYF.

This sequence joins TRBV4-3 and TRBJ2-7; D might be TRBD1 (6 bases). V was pared by 1 base and J by 2 bases, with 12 bases between. Germline V gene sequence: CDR1 LGHNA, CDR2 YSLEER. The CDR3 covers 15 residues. The CDR3 DNA is TGCGCCAGCAGCCAAGTTCTGGGGACACCCTACGAGCAGTACTTC. Encoded protein: CASSQVLGTPYEQYF.

The chain employs TRBV4-2 and TRBJ1-2; a weak D match, TRBD1 (5 bases). The germline CDR1 and CDR2 sequences are LGHNA and YNFKEQ. CDR3 size: 13 residues. The ends were cut back, 1 base at V and 8 bases at J, with 11 bases in the middle. As DNA, the CDR3 is TGTGCCAGCAGCCAAGGGGGTGCAGGGGGCTACACCTTC. This sequence encodes CASSQGGAGGYTF.

The chain uses TRBV15 and TRBJ1-5, with TRBD1 matching 8 bases. With 3 bases clipped from V and 1 base from J, the junction kept 5 bases outside the gene matches. This CDR3 spans 16 amino acids. Germline CDR1 is LNHNV and CDR2 is YYDKDF (reference sequence). The CDR3 DNA reads TGTGCCACCAGCAGTCCAGGGGGCGTAAGCAATCAGCCCCAGCATTTT. This encodes CATSSPGGVSNQPQHF.

The gene calls are TRBV11-2 and TRBJ2-7; 11 bases map to TRBD2. V shed 2 bases and J 0 bases; nucleotides not matched to a gene: 3. CDR3 size: 16 residues. CDR1 SGHAT and CDR2 FQNNGV come from the germline V gene. In DNA, the CDR3 is TGTGCCAGCAGCTTACGACTAGCGGGAATCTCCTACGAGCAGTACTTC. Protein sequence: CASSLRLAGISYEQYF.

This rearrangement joins TRBV7-9 to TRBJ2-1; TRBD1 matches 10 bases. This CDR3 has 16 residues. Per the germline V gene, CDR1 is SEHNR and CDR2 is FQNEAQ (reference sequence). With V trimmed by 0 bases and J by 8 bases, 7 bases remained unmatched. CDR3 residues: CASSLATGGAVDEQFF. In DNA form, the CDR3 reads TGTGCCAGCAGCTTAGCGACAGGGGGCGCGGTCGATGAGCAGTTCTTC.

The chain employs TRBV9 and TRBJ2-2, with 7 bases matching TRBD1. V trimming: 5 bases; J trimming: 0 bases; junction bases outside the gene matches: 7. This CDR3 has 16 residues. Germline V CDR1 and CDR2: SGDLS, YYNGEE. CDR3 DNA: TGTGCCAGCAGGGACCCGGGACAGTCGAACACCGGGGAGCTGTTTTTT. This encodes CASRDPGQSNTGELFF.

This clone has just a few counts. Mismatch with germline at one junction end may stem from a read error. The CDR3 bases are TGTGCCAGCTCCCCACGGGGAGACACTGAAGCTTTCTTT. Its protein product is CASSPRGDTEAFF. The chain employs TRBV18 and TRBJ1-1; D unresolved. This CDR3 has 13 residues. Germline V lookup: CDR1 KGHSH, CDR2 LQKENI.

This clone has more than one count but fewer than ten. The chain recombines TRBV7-9 with TRBJ2-2, with 7 bases matching TRBD2. Germline trimming cut 4 bases from V and 2 bases from J; bases unmatched to any gene: 4. The CDR3 is 15 amino acids. From germline, CDR1 is SEHNR and CDR2 FQNEAQ (reference sequence). DNA for the CDR3: TGTGCCAGCAGCTGGCTAGCGGCCAACACCGGGGAGCTGTTTTTT. Translating it yields CASSWLAANTGELFF.

This clone has more than one count but fewer than ten. CDR3 in amino acids: CASSEADRVYTEAFF. In DNA form, the CDR3 reads TGTGCCAGCAGTGAAGCGGACAGGGTTTACACTGAAGCTTTCTTT. The rearrangement links TRBV2 to TRBJ1-1, with 8 nucleotides matching TRBD1. In germline, CDR1 is SNHLY, CDR2 FYNNEI. V shed 0 bases, J shed 3 bases, and the junction held 3 bases outside the gene matches. The CDR3 length is 15 residues.

The sample holds one count of this clone. V is TRBV5-4 and J is TRBJ2-7; 10 nucleotides align to TRBD1. The CDR3 spans 15 residues. Germline values: CDR1 SGHNT, CDR2 YYREEE (reference sequence). Germline trimming cut 3 bases from V and 7 bases from J; bases unmatched to any gene: 10. The CDR3 sequence: CASSSEGQGIGEQYF. As DNA, the CDR3 is TGTGCCAGCAGCTCAGAGGGACAGGGGATTGGGGAGCAGTACTTC.

This clone was observed a handful of times. The chain combines TRBV29-1 with TRBJ1-1; possible D gene TRBD1, 5 bases. Germline lookup yields CDR1 SQVTM and CDR2 ANQGSEA. Deletions cut 6 bases from V and 4 bases from J, with 12 bases between. The CDR3 has 12 residues. The CDR3 DNA follows: TGCAGCGTGCACCTGGGGGGCACTGAAGCTTTCTTT. Translation gives CSVHLGGTEAFF. Full variable domain (remainder filled in from reference TRBV29-1 and TRBJ1-1): SAVISQKPSRDICQRGTSLTIQCQVDSQVTMMFWYRQQPGQSLTLIATANQGSEATYESGFVIDKFPISRPNLTFSTLTVSNMSPEDSSIYLCSVHLGGTEAFFGQGTRLTVV.

The rearrangement uses TRBV19 and TRBJ1-5; D gene uncertain. This CDR3 comprises 13 residues. CDR1 and CDR2 (germline): LNHDA, SQIVND (reference sequence). V lost 8 bases and J 9 bases, leaving 17 bases between the germline ends. In DNA form, the CDR3 reads TGTGCCAGTGGAATCGAACTACTGAGGCCCCAGCATTTT. Residues: CASGIELLRPQHF.

The V call is TRBV7-2, the J call TRBJ2-7; 9 bases are a match to TRBD2. CDR3 length: 15 residues. CDR1 and CDR2 from the germline V gene are SGHTA and FQGNSA. V gave up 0 bases and J gave up 2 bases; unmatched junction bases: 2. This CDR3 is CASSLATSGPYEQYF. Here the CDR3 DNA reads TGTGCCAGCAGCTTAGCGACTAGCGGACCCTACGAGCAGTACTTC.